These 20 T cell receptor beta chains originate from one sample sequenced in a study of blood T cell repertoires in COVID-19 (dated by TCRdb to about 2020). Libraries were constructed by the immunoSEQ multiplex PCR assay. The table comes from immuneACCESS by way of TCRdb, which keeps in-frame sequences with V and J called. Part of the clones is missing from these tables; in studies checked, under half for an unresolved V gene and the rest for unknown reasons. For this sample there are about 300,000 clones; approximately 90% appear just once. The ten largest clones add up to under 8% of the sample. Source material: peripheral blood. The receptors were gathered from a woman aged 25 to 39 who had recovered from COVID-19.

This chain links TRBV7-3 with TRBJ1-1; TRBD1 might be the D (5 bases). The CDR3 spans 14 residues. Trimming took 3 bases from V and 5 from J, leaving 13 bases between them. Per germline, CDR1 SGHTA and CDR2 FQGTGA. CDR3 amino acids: CASSLQGWTTEAFF. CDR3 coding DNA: TGTGCCAGCAGCTTGCAGGGCTGGACGACTGAAGCTTTCTTT.

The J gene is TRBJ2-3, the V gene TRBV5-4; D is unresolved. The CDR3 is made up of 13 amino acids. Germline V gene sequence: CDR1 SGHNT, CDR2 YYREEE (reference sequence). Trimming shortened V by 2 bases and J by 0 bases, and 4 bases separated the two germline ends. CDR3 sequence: CASSFLSTDTQYF. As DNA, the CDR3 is TGTGCCAGCAGCTTCCTGAGCACAGATACGCAGTATTTT.

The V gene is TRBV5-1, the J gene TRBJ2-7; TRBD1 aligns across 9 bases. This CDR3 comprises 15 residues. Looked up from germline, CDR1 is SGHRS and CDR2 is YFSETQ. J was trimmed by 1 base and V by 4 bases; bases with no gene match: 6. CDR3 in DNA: TGCGCCAGCAGCCCGGGGACAGGGACTTCCTACGAGCAGTACTTC. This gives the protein CASSPGTGTSYEQYF. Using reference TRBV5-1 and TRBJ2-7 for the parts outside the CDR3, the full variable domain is KAGVTQTPRYLIKTRGQQVTLSCSPISGHRSVSWYQQTPGQGLQFLFEYFSETQRNKGNFPGRFSGRQFSNSRSEMNVSTLELGDSALYLCASSPGTGTSYEQYFGPGTRLTVT.

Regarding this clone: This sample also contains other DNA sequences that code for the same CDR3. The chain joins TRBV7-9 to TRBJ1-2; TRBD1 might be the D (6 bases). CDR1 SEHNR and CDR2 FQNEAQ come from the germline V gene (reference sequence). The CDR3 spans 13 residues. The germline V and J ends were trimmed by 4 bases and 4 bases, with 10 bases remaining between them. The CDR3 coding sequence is TGTGCCAGCAGCTCCGGACAGTTCTATGGCTACACCTTC. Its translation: CASSSGQFYGYTF.

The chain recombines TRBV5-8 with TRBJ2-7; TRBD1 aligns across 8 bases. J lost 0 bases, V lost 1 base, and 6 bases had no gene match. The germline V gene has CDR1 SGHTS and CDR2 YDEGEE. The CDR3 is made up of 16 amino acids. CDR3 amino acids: CASSLQGAALSYEQYF. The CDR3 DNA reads TGTGCCAGCAGCTTGCAGGGGGCGGCCCTCTCCTACGAGCAGTACTTC.

The CDR3, as DNA: TGTGCCAGCAGTTACTCCGGACAGCTCCGGTTGGAAAAACTGTTTTTT. This translates into CASSYSGQLRLEKLFF. The chain combines TRBV6-2 or TRBV6-3 with TRBJ1-4, with D possibly TRBD1 on 6 matching bases. The V gene lost 0 bases and the J gene lost 8 bases, with 16 bases spanning the gap. The CDR3 has 16 residues. The germline CDR1 and CDR2 sequences are MNHEY and SVGEGT.

The CDR3 bases are TGTGCCAGTAGTAAGGGACGCGGGGAGTGGTATGGCTACACCTTC. Encoded protein: CASSKGRGEWYGYTF. The chain combines TRBV19 with TRBJ1-2; D is possibly TRBD1 (5 bases). The CDR3 contains 15 residues. The V gene lost 4 bases and the J gene lost 5 bases, with 17 bases spanning the gap. The V gene's germline CDR1 is LNHDA and CDR2 SQIVND (reference sequence).

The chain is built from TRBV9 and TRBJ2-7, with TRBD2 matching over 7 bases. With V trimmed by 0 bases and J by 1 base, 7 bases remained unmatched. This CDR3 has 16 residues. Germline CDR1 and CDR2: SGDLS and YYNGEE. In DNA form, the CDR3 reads TGTGCCAGCAGCGTAGGGGGCGGGGGAATTTCCTACGAGCAGTACTTC. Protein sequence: CASSVGGGGISYEQYF.

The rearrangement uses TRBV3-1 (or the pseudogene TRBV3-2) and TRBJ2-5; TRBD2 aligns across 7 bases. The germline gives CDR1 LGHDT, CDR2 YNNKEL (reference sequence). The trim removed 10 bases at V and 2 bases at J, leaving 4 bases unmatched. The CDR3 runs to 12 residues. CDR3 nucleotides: TGTGCCATCGGGGACTATCAAGAGACCCAGTACTTC. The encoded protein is CAIGDYQETQYF.

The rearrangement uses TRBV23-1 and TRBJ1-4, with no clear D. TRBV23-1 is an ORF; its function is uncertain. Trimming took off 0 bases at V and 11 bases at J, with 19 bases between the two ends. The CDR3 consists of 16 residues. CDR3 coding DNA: TGCGCCAGCAGTCAATCGCCCAGAAATCAATACGGGAAACTGTTTTTT. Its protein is CASSQSPRNQYGKLFF.

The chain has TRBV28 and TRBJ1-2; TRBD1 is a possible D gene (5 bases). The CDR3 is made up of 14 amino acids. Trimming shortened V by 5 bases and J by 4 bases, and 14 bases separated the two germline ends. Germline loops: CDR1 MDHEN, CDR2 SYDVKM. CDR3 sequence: CASSPRAGRYGYTF. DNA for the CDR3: TGTGCCAGCAGTCCCCGAGCAGGGCGCTATGGCTACACCTTC.

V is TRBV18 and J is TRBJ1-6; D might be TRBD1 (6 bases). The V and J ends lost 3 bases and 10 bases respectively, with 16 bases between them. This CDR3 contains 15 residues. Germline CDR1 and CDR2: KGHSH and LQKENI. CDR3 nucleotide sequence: TGTGCCAGCTCACCGATGGGACATCTAGGATCACCCCTCCACTTT. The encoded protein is CASSPMGHLGSPLHF.

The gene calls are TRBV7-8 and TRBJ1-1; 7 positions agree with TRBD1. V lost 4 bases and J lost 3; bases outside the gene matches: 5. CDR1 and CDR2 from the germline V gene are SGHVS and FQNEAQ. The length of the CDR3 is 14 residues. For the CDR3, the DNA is TGTGCCAGCAGCTACCAGGGGGTAGACACTGAAGCTTTCTTT. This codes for CASSYQGVDTEAFF. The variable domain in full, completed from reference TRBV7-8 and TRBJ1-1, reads GAGVSQSPRYKVAKRGQDVALRCDPISGHVSLFWYQQALGQGPEFLTYFQNEAQLDKSGLPSDRFFAERPEGSVSTLKIQRTQQEDSAVYLCASSYQGVDTEAFFGQGTRLTVV.

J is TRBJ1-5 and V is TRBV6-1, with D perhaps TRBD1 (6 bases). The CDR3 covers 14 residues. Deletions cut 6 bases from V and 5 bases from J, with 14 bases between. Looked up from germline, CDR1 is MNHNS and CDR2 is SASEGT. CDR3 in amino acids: CASREDSGYQPQHF. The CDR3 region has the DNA TGTGCCAGCAGGGAGGACAGTGGTTATCAGCCCCAGCATTTT.

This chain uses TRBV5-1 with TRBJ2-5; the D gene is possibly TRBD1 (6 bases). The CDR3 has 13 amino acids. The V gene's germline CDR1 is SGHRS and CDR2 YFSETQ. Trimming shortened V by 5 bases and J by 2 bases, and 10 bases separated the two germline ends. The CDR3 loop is CASSDRGQETQYF. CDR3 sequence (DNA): TGCGCCAGCAGTGATAGGGGGCAAGAGACCCAGTACTTC.

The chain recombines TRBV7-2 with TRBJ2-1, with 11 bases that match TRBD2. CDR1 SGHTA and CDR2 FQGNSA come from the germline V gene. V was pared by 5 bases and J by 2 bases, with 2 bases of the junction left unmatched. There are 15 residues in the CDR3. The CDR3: CASSHSGGAYNEQFF. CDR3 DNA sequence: TGTGCCAGCAGCCATAGCGGGGGGGCCTACAATGAGCAGTTCTTC.

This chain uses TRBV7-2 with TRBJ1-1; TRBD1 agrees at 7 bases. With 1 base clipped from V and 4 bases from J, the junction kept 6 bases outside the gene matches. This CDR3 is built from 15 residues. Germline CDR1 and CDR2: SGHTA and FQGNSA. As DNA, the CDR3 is TGTGCCAGCAGCTTAGGACAGGGTTTGGGCACTGAAGCTTTCTTT. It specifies CASSLGQGLGTEAFF. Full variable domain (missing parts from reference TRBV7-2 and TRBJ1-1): GAGVSQSPSNKVTEKGKDVELRCDPISGHTALYWYRQSLGQGLEFLIYFQGNSAPDKSGLPSDRFSAERTGGSVSTLTIQRTQQEDSAVYLCASSLGQGLGTEAFFGQGTRLTVV.

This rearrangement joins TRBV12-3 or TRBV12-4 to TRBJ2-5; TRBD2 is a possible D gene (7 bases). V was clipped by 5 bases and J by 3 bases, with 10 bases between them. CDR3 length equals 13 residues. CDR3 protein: CASSKGGEETQYF. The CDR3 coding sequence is TGTGCCAGCAGTAAAGGGGGGGAAGAGACCCAGTACTTC.

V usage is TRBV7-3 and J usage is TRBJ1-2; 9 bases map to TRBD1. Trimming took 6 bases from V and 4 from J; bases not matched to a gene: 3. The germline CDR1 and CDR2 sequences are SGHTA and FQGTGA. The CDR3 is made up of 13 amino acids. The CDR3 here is CASSTGQGYGYTF. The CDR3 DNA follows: TGTGCCAGCAGTACGGGACAGGGCTATGGCTACACCTTC.

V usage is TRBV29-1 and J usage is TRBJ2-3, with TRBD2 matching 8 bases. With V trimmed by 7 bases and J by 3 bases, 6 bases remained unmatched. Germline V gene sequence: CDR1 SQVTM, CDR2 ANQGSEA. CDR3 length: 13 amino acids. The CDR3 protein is CSGDGGGTDTQYF. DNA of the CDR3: TGCAGCGGGGACGGCGGGGGGACAGATACGCAGTATTTT.